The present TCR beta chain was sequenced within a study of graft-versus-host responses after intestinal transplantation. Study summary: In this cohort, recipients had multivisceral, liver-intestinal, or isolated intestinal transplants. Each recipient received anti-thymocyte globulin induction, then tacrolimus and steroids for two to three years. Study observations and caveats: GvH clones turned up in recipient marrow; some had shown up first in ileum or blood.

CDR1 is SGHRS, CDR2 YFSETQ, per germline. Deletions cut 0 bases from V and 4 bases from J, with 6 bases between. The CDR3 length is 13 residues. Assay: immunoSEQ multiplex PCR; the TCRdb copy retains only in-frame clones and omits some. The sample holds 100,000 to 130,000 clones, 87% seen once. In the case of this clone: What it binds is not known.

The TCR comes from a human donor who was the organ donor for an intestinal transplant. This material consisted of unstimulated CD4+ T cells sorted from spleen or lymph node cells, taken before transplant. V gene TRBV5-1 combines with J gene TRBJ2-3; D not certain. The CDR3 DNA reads TGCGCCAGCAGCTTGGCCGTCGCAGATACGCAGTATTTT. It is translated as CASSLAVADTQYF.